This TCR beta chain was sequenced in a study of vaccination effects on CD4 cells after COVID-19. Across the study: At 16 days and one week before vaccination, two convalescent patients gave samples. Study-wide findings and caveats: Late post-vaccination samples showed marked contraction of infection- and vaccine-induced clones.

The length of the CDR3 is 17 residues. Trimming removed 4 bases from V and 3 bases from J, with 20 bases in between. Germline CDR1 is MNHNS and CDR2 is SASEGT. Comment on this clone: What it binds is not known.

Expansion of antigen-specific CD4+ T cells with viral peptide pools was carried out by the ViraFEST assay before sequencing. Culturing for around eleven days preceded CD4+ T cell isolation. SARS-CoV-2 infected the person between March and December 2020, as confirmed by PCR. Profiled with immunoSEQ multiplex PCR; TCRdb holds only in-frame clones, not every one. The sample records about 27,000 clones, 75% to 80% being singletons. This receptor was obtained from a human donor who had a prior SARS-CoV-2 infection. The chain couples TRBV6-1 to TRBJ2-3, with D possibly TRBD1 on 5 matching bases. The sequencing used CD4+ T cells from PBMCs cultured with HCoV-NL63 spike peptides, collected before COVID-19 vaccination. This chain's CDR3 is CASSGETQGFWTDTQYF. The CDR3 nucleotides read TGTGCCAGCAGTGGAGAAACCCAGGGTTTTTGGACAGATACGCAGTATTTT.